These 3 T cell receptor beta chains were sequenced from one sample in a study of Graves' ophthalmopathy and Graves' hyperthyroidism. RNA transcripts were the source from which TCR beta CDR3 regions were amplified. First-round RT-PCR employed HTBI primers, with a second-round multiplex PCR after it. MiXCR was run by TCRdb on the multiplex PCR reads, yielding one entry per CDR3 protein. The table shows almost 750,000 distinct CDR3 sequences, with approximately 40% occurring only once. The sequenced sample was peripheral blood. Receptors were obtained from an adult man with Graves' ophthalmopathy.

This rearrangement joins TRBV4-1 to TRBJ2-7; TRBD1 is a possible D gene (6 bases). Germline V lookup: CDR1 MGHRA, CDR2 YSYEKL. V was shortened by 3 bases and J by 6 bases, with 21 bases between the two germline ends. The CDR3 covers 16 residues. The DNA for the CDR3 is TGCGCCAGCAGCCACCTCACAGGGAGTGAGTCTACCGAGCAGTACTTC. Amino acids: CASSHLTGSESTEQYF.

This clonotype was observed a single time. One end of the junction varies from germline; a read error may be responsible. The chain couples TRBV25-1 to TRBJ1-5, with TRBD1 as a possible D gene (5 bases). The CDR3 runs to 15 residues. In germline, CDR1 is MGHDK, CDR2 SYGVNS. In DNA, the CDR3 is TGTGCCAGCAGTCCTACGGGGCGGGTGGTTCAGCTCCAGCATTTT. Translated: CASSPTGRVVQLQHF.

In its sample, this clonotype was seen many times. The chain employs TRBV10-1 and TRBJ2-7, with 7 bases lining up with TRBD2. The CDR3 is 15 residues long. Germline loops: CDR1 WNHNN, CDR2 SYGVQD (reference sequence). Trimming at V came to 0 bases and at J to 2 bases, leaving 4 bases not matched to a gene. The CDR3 DNA is TGCGCCAGCAGTGAGTCAGGCGGGAGTCCCTACGAGCAGTACTTC. Its protein product is CASSESGGSPYEQYF.